What follows describes a single T cell receptor beta chain. This entry comes from a study of human CD8 memory T cell subsets. The authors made TCR beta libraries using UMI-labeled 5' RACE. Authors' data handling: Individual TCR beta libraries contained between roughly 2,900 and 20,000 functional CDR3 beta clonotypes each. With the 5' RACE reads reprocessed, TCRdb shows one record per CDR3 protein and no DNA. TCRdb assigned the V and J calls; the authors' analysis was not used. The table lists roughly 5,000 distinct CDR3 sequences. Healthy donor buffy coats were the source of the PBMC. Sequenced input: CD8+ effector memory T cells (TEM) sorted from PBMCs. Subset of the sample: effector memory CD8 T cells, CCR7- CD45RO+ CD95+. This receptor was taken from a human donor in good health.

The CDR3 reads CSASDSHSGANVLTF. The chain joins TRBV20-1 to TRBJ2-6. Per germline, CDR1 DFQATT and CDR2 SNEGSKA (reference sequence). The CDR3 sequence is 15 residues long.